These 29 T cell receptor beta chains were sequenced from one sample in a study of cytomegalovirus exposure and HLA in healthy donors (dated by TCRdb to between 2016 and 2019). The method behind the library was the immunoSEQ multiplex PCR assay. TCRdb holds this immuneACCESS table with in-frame rearrangements only. Some clones are missing; in checked studies, unresolved V genes explain under half, and the rest has no known cause. The sample includes 330,000 or so clones, with around 86% observed a single time. The top ten clones comprise under 0.85% of the sample. The sample consisted of PBMCs. These TCRs come from a woman in her late teens or twenties in good health and CMV-seronegative.

The chain uses TRBV18 and TRBJ1-1, with TRBD1 matching 7 bases. The V segment lost 8 bases and the J segment 3 bases; nucleotides outside the gene matches: 6. The germline CDR1 and CDR2 sequences are KGHSH and LQKENI. The CDR3 consists of 13 residues. The CDR3 region is CASSGQEDTEAFF. CDR3 nucleotides: TGTGCCAGCAGCGGACAGGAGGACACTGAAGCTTTCTTT.

This sequence joins TRBV27 and TRBJ2-7; 8 bases are a match to TRBD2. The germline gives CDR1 MNHEY, CDR2 SMNVEV (reference sequence). The CDR3 loop spans 15 amino acids. V was pared by 5 bases and J by 5 bases, with 11 bases of the junction left unmatched. The CDR3 nucleotides are TGTGCCAGCAGTCTCCGACTAGCGACGGCAGACGAGCAGTACTTC. Its protein product is CASSLRLATADEQYF.

The chain is built from TRBV4-1 and TRBJ2-7; TRBD2 might be the D (7 bases). V lost 8 bases to trimming and J lost 9 bases, with 38 bases between them. The CDR3 has 19 residues. Germline V gene lookup returns CDR1 MGHRA and CDR2 YSYEKL. The CDR3 reads CASSTGGHGTYEQSIVQYF. Here the CDR3 DNA reads TGCGCCAGCTCGACCGGGGGGCATGGCACCTACGAGCAGTCAATAGTGCAGTACTTC.

This sequence joins TRBV9 and TRBJ2-1; 10 positions match TRBD2. The V segment lost 1 base and the J segment 5 bases; nucleotides outside the gene matches: 12. CDR1 is SGDLS, CDR2 YYNGEE, per germline. The CDR3 contains 18 residues. The CDR3 here is CASSVLTSGPRHHNEQFF. The DNA for the CDR3 is TGTGCCAGCAGCGTATTGACTAGCGGGCCCAGGCACCACAATGAGCAGTTCTTC.

This clone occurred a few times. This chain connects TRBV28 to TRBJ2-7; TRBD2 aligns across 8 bases. Germline V gives CDR1 MDHEN, CDR2 SYDVKM. V shed 5 bases, J shed 3 bases, and the junction held 9 bases outside the gene matches. There are 15 residues in the CDR3. The CDR3 sequence is CASSLQTSARYEQYF. For the CDR3, the DNA is TGTGCCAGCAGTCTCCAGACTAGCGCGCGCTACGAGCAGTACTTC.

The rearrangement joins TRBV6-5 to TRBJ2-1; D perhaps matches TRBD2 (5 bases). Trimming removed 5 bases from V and 2 bases from J, with 7 bases in between. The CDR3 covers 13 residues. Germline V gene lookup returns CDR1 MNHEY and CDR2 SVGAGI. CDR3 in amino acids: CASSPRAYNEQFF. The CDR3 coding sequence is TGTGCCAGCAGTCCGAGGGCCTACAATGAGCAGTTCTTC.

V is TRBV5-1 and J is TRBJ1-4, with TRBD1 identical over 9 bases. V dropped 4 bases and J dropped 3; count of bases not matched to a gene: 7. Per the germline V gene, CDR1 is SGHRS and CDR2 is YFSETQ. The CDR3 runs 16 residues. The CDR3 DNA follows: TGCGCCAGCAGCCGAGCCCGGGACAGGGCTAATGAAAAACTGTTTTTT. Its protein is CASSRARDRANEKLFF.

The CDR3 DNA reads TGTGCCAGCGGGGACAGGGGTCAGCCCCAGCATTTT. Amino acids: CASGDRGQPQHF. The rearrangement joins TRBV10-3 to TRBJ1-5, with TRBD1 matching over 10 bases. Germline loops: CDR1 ENHRY, CDR2 SYGVKD. The junction had 3 bases not matched to a gene; V was cut back by 10 bases and J by 6 bases. This CDR3 has 12 residues.

V and J are TRBV18 and TRBJ1-1; D remains ambiguous. The CDR3 totals 15 residues. The V and J ends lost 3 bases and 0 bases respectively, with 11 bases between them. Germline CDR1 reads KGHSH; CDR2 reads LQKENI. CDR3 DNA: TGTGCCAGCTCACCGTTTCGCGAGATGAACACTGAAGCTTTCTTT. This translates into CASSPFREMNTEAFF.

DNA for the CDR3: TGCGCCAGCAGCCCTACGGTGGGTAGCGGCACAGATACGCAGTATTTT. This translates into CASSPTVGSGTDTQYF. The chain couples TRBV5-1 to TRBJ2-3, with D possibly being TRBD2 (5 bases). The V end lost 4 bases, the J end lost 1 base, and 16 bases lay between the germline ends. CDR1 is SGHRS, CDR2 YFSETQ, per germline. This CDR3 has 16 residues. The full variable domain, in which reference TRBV5-1 and TRBJ2-3 provide the parts outside the CDR3, is KAGVTQTPRYLIKTRGQQVTLSCSPISGHRSVSWYQQTPGQGLQFLFEYFSETQRNKGNFPGRFSGRQFSNSRSEMNVSTLELGDSALYLCASSPTVGSGTDTQYFGPGTRLTVL.

For the CDR3, the DNA is TGTGCCAGTAGTGGTGAGTTCGGGGAGCTGTTTTTT. Translating gives CASSGEFGELFF. The chain uses TRBV19 and TRBJ2-2; no clear D. Looked up from germline, CDR1 is LNHDA and CDR2 is SQIVND (reference sequence). The CDR3 loop spans 12 amino acids. Trimming took off 5 bases at V and 7 bases at J, with 8 bases between the two ends. Together with reference TRBV19 and TRBJ2-2, the CDR3 gives the full variable domain: DGGITQSPKYLFRKEGQNVTLSCEQNLNHDAMYWYRQDPGQGLRLIYYSQIVNDFQKGDIAEGYSVSREKKESFPLTVTSAQKNPTAFYLCASSGEFGELFFGEGSRLTVL.

J is TRBJ2-3 and V is TRBV6-5, with 9 bases matching TRBD2. This CDR3 has 14 residues. The trim removed 6 bases at V and 6 bases at J, leaving 7 bases unmatched. CDR1 is MNHEY and CDR2 is SVGAGI in the germline V gene. The CDR3 region has the DNA TGTGCCAGCAGGGTAGCGGGGGCCGTCGATACGCAGTATTTT. Amino acid sequence: CASRVAGAVDTQYF.

The chain is built from TRBV19 and TRBJ1-4, with D possibly matching TRBD1 (5 bases). The germline V and J ends were trimmed by 0 bases and 8 bases, with 10 bases remaining between them. Germline assignment: CDR1 LNHDA and CDR2 SQIVND (reference sequence). The CDR3 runs to 14 residues. CDR3 nucleotides: TGTGCCAGTAGTATAGATAGGGGCAAAGAAAAACTGTTTTTT. Its translation is CASSIDRGKEKLFF.

A single count supports this clone. This chain uses TRBV29-1 with TRBJ2-1; perhaps TRBD1 as D (5 bases). Per the germline V gene, CDR1 is SQVTM and CDR2 is ANQGSEA. Trimming shortened V by 8 bases and J by 7 bases, and 15 bases separated the two germline ends. CDR3 length: 12 amino acids. CDR3 coding DNA: TGCAGCTTGGTGGGGCTAGGGAATGAGCAGTTCTTC. Translated: CSLVGLGNEQFF.

The genes are TRBV15 and TRBJ2-3; D might be TRBD1 (6 bases). Germline-derived CDR1 and CDR2 are LNHNV and YYDKDF (reference sequence). There are 13 residues in the CDR3. V shed 4 bases and J shed 3 bases, with 8 bases lying between them. The CDR3 nucleotides read TGTGCCACCAGCAAGGACAGAACAGATACGCAGTATTTT. As protein: CATSKDRTDTQYF.

The chain carries TRBV13 and TRBJ1-1, with 8 bases that match TRBD1. Germline CDR1 reads PRHDT; CDR2 reads FYEKMQ (reference sequence). J lost 1 base, V lost 6 bases, and 10 bases had no gene match. The CDR3 totals 16 residues. As DNA, the CDR3 is TGTGCCAGCAGTCCCGACAGGGGCCACCGGAACACTGAAGCTTTCTTT. Translation: CASSPDRGHRNTEAFF.

This chain joins TRBV27 and TRBJ2-3, with 9 nucleotides matching TRBD1. V was clipped by 3 bases and J by 0 bases; unmatched bases: 7. This CDR3 has 17 amino acids. The germline V gene has CDR1 MNHEY and CDR2 SMNVEV (reference sequence). In nucleotides, the CDR3 is TGTGCCAGCAGTTTGAGACAGGGGGGTCTTAGCACAGATACGCAGTATTTT. This codes for CASSLRQGGLSTDTQYF.

V is TRBV4-2 and J is TRBJ2-5; D perhaps matches TRBD2 (6 bases). The CDR3 is made up of 17 amino acids. Germline V CDR1 and CDR2: LGHNA, YNFKEQ. V was cut by 0 bases and J by 5 bases, with 19 bases left in between. The CDR3 region is CASSQEVVLGGAETQYF. CDR3 in DNA: TGTGCCAGCAGCCAAGAAGTAGTATTGGGCGGGGCTGAGACCCAGTACTTC.

The V call is TRBV5-6, the J call TRBJ1-1; 8 nucleotides line up with TRBD1. Unmatched junction bases numbered 7, after V lost 4 bases and J lost 5 bases. The germline V gene has CDR1 SGHDT and CDR2 YYEEEE. This CDR3 has 14 amino acids. The CDR3: CASSGGQGTTEAFF. Written as DNA, the CDR3 is TGTGCCAGCAGCGGTGGACAGGGAACGACTGAAGCTTTCTTT.

The chain links TRBV27 to TRBJ2-1; TRBD2 matches at 7 bases. V shed 5 bases, J shed 5 bases, and the junction held 6 bases outside the gene matches. Germline CDR1 is MNHEY and CDR2 is SMNVEV (reference sequence). The CDR3 consists of 14 residues. CDR3 in amino acids: CASSETSRDNEQFF. In DNA form, the CDR3 reads TGTGCCAGCAGTGAGACTAGCAGGGACAATGAGCAGTTCTTC.

The CDR3 spells CASGFDRGEQYF. The CDR3 DNA is TGTGCTAGTGGCTTTGACAGGGGCGAGCAGTACTTC. The genes are TRBV12-5 and TRBJ2-7, with 8 bases fitting TRBD1. Per germline, CDR1 LGHNT and CDR2 FRNRAP. The junction had 4 bases not matched to a gene; V was cut back by 6 bases and J by 6 bases. The CDR3 has 12 amino acids.

This chain joins TRBV13 and TRBJ2-7, with TRBD2 as a possible D gene (5 bases). Germline assignment: CDR1 PRHDT and CDR2 FYEKMQ (reference sequence). This CDR3 has 14 amino acids. V lost 5 bases and J 3 bases, leaving 14 bases between the germline ends. The CDR3 DNA is TGTGCCAGCAGCCACACCCTAGCTGACTACGAGCAGTACTTC. Translating gives CASSHTLADYEQYF.

The rearrangement uses TRBV28 and TRBJ2-5, with D unclear. CDR1 is MDHEN, CDR2 SYDVKM, per germline. V gave up 3 bases and J gave up 4 bases, with 9 bases separating them. This CDR3 contains 13 residues. CDR3 amino acids: CASSLGSGETQYF. For the CDR3, the DNA is TGTGCCAGCAGTTTGGGCAGTGGAGAGACCCAGTACTTC.

The chain is built from TRBV7-6 and TRBJ2-1, with 11 nucleotides matching TRBD2. Germline V gene data show CDR1 as SGHVS and CDR2 as FNYEAQ. V trimming: 5 bases; J trimming: 8 bases; junction bases outside the gene matches: 5. The CDR3 contains 14 residues. Here the CDR3 reads CASSPGTSGDEQFF. Here the CDR3 DNA reads TGTGCCAGCAGCCCGGGGACTAGCGGTGATGAGCAGTTCTTC.

This rearrangement joins TRBV28 to TRBJ1-2; 8 bases align to TRBD1. The junction had 9 bases not matched to a gene; V was cut back by 7 bases and J by 8 bases. From germline, CDR1 is MDHEN and CDR2 SYDVKM. There are 13 residues in the CDR3. The CDR3: CASTFQGARGYTF. Here the CDR3 DNA reads TGTGCCAGCACCTTCCAGGGGGCAAGAGGCTACACCTTC.

This chain connects TRBV9 to TRBJ2-6; 8 bases align to TRBD1. The CDR3 is 20 amino acids. Germline loops: CDR1 SGDLS, CDR2 YYNGEE. With V trimmed by 3 bases and J by 0 bases, 14 bases remained unmatched. In DNA form, the CDR3 reads TGTGCCAGCAGCGCCCACCCGGGACAGGTTGCCGGCTCTGGGGCCAACGTCCTGACTTTC. It encodes CASSAHPGQVAGSGANVLTF.

The V and J genes are TRBV6-6 and TRBJ2-7; 11 nucleotides match TRBD2. There are 15 residues in the CDR3. CDR1 MNHNY and CDR2 SVGAGI come from the germline V gene (reference sequence). With V trimmed by 5 bases and J by 7 bases, 10 bases remained unmatched. The CDR3 spells CASSGLLAGAGEQYF. As DNA, the CDR3 is TGTGCCAGCAGTGGACTACTAGCGGGAGCTGGGGAGCAGTACTTC.

The rearrangement joins TRBV7-8 to TRBJ1-1; D unresolved. Trimming stripped 2 bases from V and 0 bases from J, with 4 bases between. The CDR3 extends over 13 amino acids. Germline CDR1 and CDR2: SGHVS and FQNEAQ. Here the CDR3 reads CASSLQVNTEAFF. CDR3 nucleotides: TGTGCCAGCAGCTTACAGGTGAACACTGAAGCTTTCTTT.

This rearrangement joins TRBV5-4 to TRBJ2-1; TRBD2 agrees at 14 bases. Germline V gene data show CDR1 as SGHNT and CDR2 as YYREEE (reference sequence). CDR3 length equals 16 residues. V trimming: 1 base; J trimming: 5 bases; junction bases outside the gene matches: 2. CDR3: CASSLRLAGGHNEQFF. The CDR3 DNA is TGTGCCAGCAGCTTGAGACTAGCGGGAGGGCACAATGAGCAGTTCTTC.